Following are 19 T cell receptor beta chains from one sample sequenced in a study of response to subunit inactivated influenza vaccine. One entry per CDR3 protein, called by TCRdb with MiXCR from the RT-PCR reads. In the table there are about 650,000 distinct CDR3 sequences, about a sixth of which are singletons. The source material was PBMCs from blood, sampled roughly 12 days after vaccination. The receptors were sampled from a man aged 45-65 years who received an inactivated influenza vaccine.

The sample holds many counts of this clonotype. The V and J genes are TRBV12-3 or TRBV12-4 and TRBJ2-1, with a possible D match to TRBD2 (5 bases). The CDR3 contains 14 residues. The V end lost 8 bases, the J end lost 7 bases, and 18 bases lay between the germline ends. The CDR3 DNA follows: TGTGCCAGCGGTACTAGTAACGTGCGGAATGAGCAGTTCTTC. The encoded protein is CASGTSNVRNEQFF.

This clonotype was counted between two and nine times. This sequence joins TRBV19 and TRBJ2-5; D is unresolved. The CDR3 is made up of 15 amino acids. V was pared by 3 bases and J by 5 bases, with 16 bases between. Germline CDR1 reads LNHDA; CDR2 reads SQIVND (reference sequence). CDR3 sequence (DNA): TGTGCCAGTAGTATGGTTAGTGGGGTTCGGGAGACCCAGTACTTC. Its translation is CASSMVSGVRETQYF.

This clonotype came up a few times. The chain joins TRBV24-1 to TRBJ2-1; no firm D call. This CDR3 is built from 14 residues. With 1 base removed from V and 5 bases from J, the gap between germline ends came to 8 bases. Germline V gene data show CDR1 as KGHDR and CDR2 as SFDVKD. CDR3 in amino acids: CATSDLGINNEQFF. As DNA, the CDR3 is TGTGCCACCAGTGATTTAGGAATCAACAATGAGCAGTTCTTC.

This clonotype was counted a few times. V and J are TRBV12-3 or TRBV12-4 and TRBJ2-6, with D uncertain. There are 16 residues in the CDR3. V was clipped by 3 bases and J by 0 bases, with 9 bases between them. The CDR3 coding sequence is TGTGCCAGCAGTTTCCGGCGGTTCTCTGGGGCCAACGTCCTGACTTTC. Its translation is CASSFRRFSGANVLTF.

This chain uses TRBV5-1 with TRBJ2-7; TRBD2 matches 11 bases. CDR1 is SGHRS, CDR2 YFSETQ, per germline. CDR3 length: 18 amino acids. J gave up 0 bases and V 0 bases, and 8 bases lay outside the gene matches. CDR3 coding DNA: TGCGCCAGCAGCTTGGTCGTGACTAGCGGGGTAAGCTCCTACGAGCAGTACTTC. This sequence encodes CASSLVVTSGVSSYEQYF.

This clonotype showed up just a few times. CDR3 DNA sequence: TGTGCCAGCAGCCAAGTGGCAGGGAGGGGCGAGCAGTACTTC. Translating it yields CASSQVAGRGEQYF. The V call is TRBV3-1, the J call TRBJ2-7; TRBD2 matches at 7 bases. The CDR3 has 14 residues. With 1 base clipped from V and 6 bases from J, the junction kept 6 bases outside the gene matches. CDR1 LGHDT and CDR2 YNNKEL come from the germline V gene (reference sequence).

This clonotype was counted a few times. The chain recombines TRBV12-3 or TRBV12-4 with TRBJ1-5; D may be TRBD1 (6 bases). Between the trimmed V and J ends, which lost 5 bases and 7 bases, there was a span of 12 bases. The CDR3 is made up of 13 amino acids. The DNA for the CDR3 is TGTGCCAGCAGTCAGGGGAACGGACAGCCCCAGCATTTT. Protein sequence: CASSQGNGQPQHF.

This chain links TRBV3-1 with TRBJ2-1, with 7 bases fitting TRBD2. With V trimmed by 4 bases and J by 6 bases, 6 bases remained unmatched. The CDR3 contains 14 residues. Germline V gene lookup returns CDR1 LGHDT and CDR2 YNNKEL (reference sequence). DNA of the CDR3: TGTGCCAGCAGCCCCGCGGGAGTCGTCAATGAGCAGTTCTTC. Its protein product is CASSPAGVVNEQFF.

The chain is built from TRBV9 and TRBJ2-1; 10 nucleotides line up with TRBD2. The V segment lost 3 bases and the J segment 6 bases; nucleotides outside the gene matches: 6. This CDR3 region has 15 residues. Looked up from germline, CDR1 is SGDLS and CDR2 is YYNGEE. The CDR3 DNA follows: TGTGCCAGCAGCGCGGGACTAGCGTCGACCAATGAGCAGTTCTTC. It codes for CASSAGLASTNEQFF.

This clonotype was picked up a small number of times. The chain couples TRBV4-3 to TRBJ2-7; D not certain. CDR3 length equals 15 residues. The germline CDR1 and CDR2 sequences are LGHNA and YSLEER. Between the trimmed V and J ends, which lost 3 bases and 0 bases, there was a span of 12 bases. The CDR3 DNA sequence: TGCGCCAGCAGCCAGAGTAACCGGGCCTCCTACGAGCAGTACTTC. The encoded protein is CASSQSNRASYEQYF.

The chain uses TRBV20-1 and TRBJ2-5; 10 bases are shared with TRBD2. With 6 bases clipped from V and 0 bases from J, the junction kept 10 bases outside the gene matches. CDR1 is DFQATT and CDR2 is SNEGSKA in the germline V gene (reference sequence). This CDR3 is built from 16 residues. Here the CDR3 DNA reads TGCAGTGCCCCCAAGTTGCTAGCGGGAGACCAAGAGACCCAGTACTTC. Translation gives CSAPKLLAGDQETQYF.

The V and J genes are TRBV20-1 and TRBJ1-1; unclear D gene. The CDR3 is made up of 11 amino acids. V was cut by 6 bases and J by 5 bases, with 10 bases left in between. Germline CDR1 is DFQATT and CDR2 is SNEGSKA (reference sequence). CDR3 loop: CSASQRTEAFF. The DNA for the CDR3 is TGCAGTGCCTCACAGCGGACTGAAGCTTTCTTT.

This clonotype has at least ten counts. This rearrangement joins TRBV20-1 to TRBJ2-1, with D unclear. Germline lookup yields CDR1 DFQATT and CDR2 SNEGSKA (reference sequence). The CDR3 sequence is 15 residues long. The ends were cut back, 5 bases at V and 6 bases at J, with 20 bases in the middle. Here the CDR3 DNA reads TGCAGTGCTGGTGACATATTCTCCTCCACCAATGAGCAGTTCTTC. Translated: CSAGDIFSSTNEQFF.

This clonotype was recorded a few times. The chain is built from TRBV7-2 and TRBJ2-1, with D unresolved. CDR1 is SGHTA, CDR2 FQGNSA, per germline. The CDR3 is 13 amino acids. Between the trimmed V and J ends, which lost 1 base and 10 bases, there was a span of 11 bases. The CDR3 region is CASSLGQRYEQFF. CDR3 DNA: TGTGCCAGCAGCTTAGGCCAACGGTACGAGCAGTTCTTC.

The table lists this clonotype with a few counts. The chain joins TRBV9 to TRBJ2-7; 7 nucleotides line up with TRBD2. Germline-derived CDR1 and CDR2 are SGDLS and YYNGEE. V gave up 6 bases and J gave up 3 bases; unmatched junction bases: 9. CDR3 size: 14 residues. CDR3 amino acids: CASTPSPSGYEQYF. CDR3 coding DNA: TGTGCCAGCACCCCAAGTCCTAGCGGCTACGAGCAGTACTTC. The full variable domain, in which reference TRBV9 and TRBJ2-7 provide the parts outside the CDR3, is DSGVTQTPKHLITATGQRVTLRCSPRSGDLSVYWYQQSLDQGLQFLIQYYNGEERAKGNILERFSAQQFPDLHSELNLSSLELGDSALYFCASTPSPSGYEQYFGPGTRLTVT.

This clonotype was observed a handful of times. The chain carries TRBV4-1 and TRBJ2-1; no clear D. V gave up 7 bases and J gave up 7 bases, with 20 bases separating them. The CDR3 contains 15 residues. From germline, CDR1 is MGHRA and CDR2 YSYEKL. CDR3 loop: CASTPDAGYTNEQFF. DNA for the CDR3: TGCGCCAGCACCCCGGACGCTGGGTACACGAATGAGCAGTTCTTC.

This clonotype was seen many times. The V and J genes are TRBV6-1 and TRBJ2-2; the match to TRBD2 covers 8 bases. J was trimmed by 3 bases and V by 8 bases; bases with no gene match: 11. The length of the CDR3 is 16 residues. The germline CDR1 and CDR2 sequences are MNHNS and SASEGT. CDR3 protein: CASGSFSGVYTGELFF. The CDR3 nucleotides read TGTGCCAGCGGATCATTTAGCGGGGTTTACACCGGGGAGCTGTTTTTT.

This clonotype was found a few times. The chain joins TRBV20-1 to TRBJ2-3; TRBD2 matches at 11 bases. V dropped 6 bases and J dropped 0; count of bases not matched to a gene: 8. The CDR3 covers 16 residues. CDR1 is DFQATT and CDR2 is SNEGSKA in the germline V gene (reference sequence). CDR3 nucleotides: TGCAGTGCCGATGTTAGCGGGAGGGCTAGCACAGATACGCAGTATTTT. Its protein product is CSADVSGRASTDTQYF.

This clonotype has at least ten counts. The rearrangement links TRBV5-1 to TRBJ2-2; D perhaps matches TRBD2 (6 bases). Germline values: CDR1 SGHRS, CDR2 YFSETQ. The CDR3 sequence is 15 residues long. V was trimmed by 4 bases and J by 5 bases, leaving 15 bases between them. In DNA, the CDR3 is TGCGCCAGCAGCCCACAGTCGGGGGTTACCGGGGAGCTGTTTTTT. Translating gives CASSPQSGVTGELFF.